This T cell receptor (beta chain) was sequenced for a study of cytomegalovirus exposure and HLA in healthy donors. It was with 60 Vbeta and 13 Jbeta primers that the PCR ran. Sequencing was performed with immunoSEQ multiplex PCR; in TCRdb, only in-frame clones are kept and a portion is missing. The sample lists about 160,000 clones, 60% to 80% seen once, with around 9.8% in the top ten. Germline CDR1 GTSNPN, CDR2 SVGIG (reference sequence). The CDR3 extends over 12 amino acids. V lost 5 bases to trimming and J lost 10 bases; unmatched junction nucleotides: 7. This receptor was taken from a man aged 18 to 29 in good health and CMV-seropositive. The J gene is TRBJ2-3, the V gene TRBV30; 9 bases fit TRBD1. Sequences were obtained from PBMCs. CDR3 amino acids: CAWGTGSDAQYF. For the CDR3, the DNA is TGTGCCTGGGGGACAGGGAGCGATGCGCAGTATTTT.